The following is a T cell receptor (beta chain) sequence with its context. Its target is unknown. This entry comes from a study of shared clonotypes between healthy human individuals. Overall study results and limits: The diversity represented, both genetic and in exposure history, was limited by few donors.

Unmatched junction bases numbered 2, after V lost 3 bases and J lost 6 bases. Germline loops: CDR1 SGHDT, CDR2 YYEEEE. The CDR3 runs 13 residues. The data were produced by immunoSEQ multiplex PCR, yet TCRdb's version contains in-frame clones alone and is incomplete. Found here are more than 1 million clones, roughly 74% of them singletons; the top ten hold about 0.52%. The clonotype comes from a man younger than 35 in good health. Some clones in this sample may be carry-over from other donors' samples. Sequencing input: memory CD4+ T cells from PBMCs. As for subset: CD45RA-negative fraction. The genes are TRBV5-6 and TRBJ2-1, with 8 bases matching TRBD2. The CDR3 loop reads CASSSLAGNEQFF. DNA of the CDR3: TGTGCCAGCAGCTCGCTAGCGGGCAATGAGCAGTTCTTC.